These 29 T cell receptor beta chains originate from one sample sequenced in a study of cytomegalovirus exposure and HLA in healthy donors. The PCR ran on 60 Vbeta and 13 Jbeta primers. Method: immunoSEQ multiplex PCR; TCRdb's copy keeps in-frame clones and lacks some. The sample totals tens of thousands of clones; its top ten clones hold around 7.4%. Sequencing was done on a sample of PBMCs. These receptors were taken from a male donor in good health and CMV-seronegative.

V usage is TRBV7-6 and J usage is TRBJ2-3; 9 positions agree with TRBD2. Germline V gene data show CDR1 as SGHVS and CDR2 as FNYEAQ. V was clipped by 1 base and J by 9 bases; unmatched bases: 11. This CDR3 has 16 amino acids. The CDR3 nucleotides are TGTGCCAGCAGCTTAGTCCCGGGAGCGGGAGGCGGGACGCAGTATTTT. Translation gives CASSLVPGAGGGTQYF.

J is TRBJ2-1 and V is TRBV5-5; D is unresolved. The ends were cut back, 0 bases at V and 5 bases at J, with 9 bases in the middle. There are 14 residues in the CDR3. CDR1 is SGHKS, CDR2 YYEKEE, per germline (reference sequence). CDR3 DNA: TGTGCCAGCAGCTTGGAGGTAGCAGACAATGAGCAGTTCTTC. Translated: CASSLEVADNEQFF.

On this clone: The junction differs from germline at one of its ends, possibly a read error. This chain uses TRBV6-4 with TRBJ2-1; perhaps TRBD1 as D (6 bases). CDR1 and CDR2 (germline): MRHNA, SNTAGT. The length of the CDR3 is 13 residues. This CDR3 reads CASSNSGVQEQFF. CDR3 sequence (DNA): TGTGCCAGCAGTAACTCAGGGGTACAGGAGCAGTTCTTC.

The CDR3 region is CAWSTTGEKLFF. The DNA of the CDR3 is TGTGCCTGGAGCACCACAGGCGAAAAACTGTTTTTT. The rearrangement links TRBV30 to TRBJ1-4; TRBD1 might be the D (5 bases). V was shortened by 3 bases and J by 8 bases, with 10 bases between the two germline ends. CDR3 size: 12 residues. Germline CDR1 reads GTSNPN; CDR2 reads SVGIG (reference sequence).

This chain joins TRBV7-8 and TRBJ2-3; 9 nucleotides line up with TRBD2. The CDR3 has 15 amino acids. From germline, CDR1 is SGHVS and CDR2 FQNEAQ. After removal of 4 bases from V and 0 bases from J, the junction contained 2 bases not matched to a gene. CDR3 sequence (DNA): TGTGCCAGCAGCTCTCTAGCGGGGAGCACAGATACGCAGTATTTT. Its translation: CASSSLAGSTDTQYF.

The chain uses TRBV29-1 and TRBJ2-5; 9 bases align to TRBD2. CDR3 length: 15 residues. V lost 5 bases to trimming and J lost 4 bases; unmatched junction nucleotides: 11. CDR1 is SQVTM and CDR2 is ANQGSEA in the germline V gene. CDR3 DNA sequence: TGCAGCGTTCCTCTAGCGGGATGGGATGGAGAGACCCAGTACTTC. It codes for CSVPLAGWDGETQYF.

The chain recombines TRBV29-1 with TRBJ2-1, with D possibly TRBD2 on 5 matching bases. V was trimmed by 1 base and J by 6 bases, leaving 13 bases between them. Germline CDR1 SQVTM, CDR2 ANQGSEA. This CDR3 is 14 amino acids long. The CDR3 loop is CSVEGAATPNEQFF. The CDR3 nucleotides are TGCAGCGTTGAAGGAGCGGCTACCCCCAATGAGCAGTTCTTC.

This chain joins TRBV12-5 and TRBJ2-3; D not resolved. V was shortened by 6 bases and J by 4 bases, with 8 bases between the two germline ends. Per germline, CDR1 LGHNT and CDR2 FRNRAP. The CDR3 covers 12 residues. CDR3 sequence (DNA): TGTGCTAGTGGGAATGGGCCAGATACGCAGTATTTT. It yields the protein CASGNGPDTQYF. The full variable domain, completed using reference TRBV12-5 and TRBJ2-3, is DARVTQTPRHKVTEMGQEVTMRCQPILGHNTVFWYRQTMMQGLELLAYFRNRAPLDDSGMPKDRFSAEMPDATLATLKIQPSEPRDSAVYFCASGNGPDTQYFGPGTRLTVL.

The chain links TRBV4-2 to TRBJ2-7; D is unresolved. The germline V and J ends were trimmed by 0 bases and 3 bases, with 6 bases remaining between them. The germline V gene encodes CDR1 LGHNA and CDR2 YNFKEQ. The length of the CDR3 is 13 residues. The CDR3 DNA reads TGTGCCAGCAGCCAAGAGAGAGGCTACGAGCAGTACTTC. This gives the protein CASSQERGYEQYF.

The J gene is TRBJ2-1, the V gene TRBV7-6, with 9 bases identical to TRBD2. The CDR3 extends over 15 amino acids. The V gene end was trimmed by 5 bases and the J gene end by 1 base; junction bases not matched to a gene: 3. Germline CDR1 and CDR2: SGHVS and FNYEAQ. The CDR3 here is CASSPLAGSYNEQFF. CDR3 bases: TGTGCCAGCAGCCCCCTAGCGGGATCCTACAATGAGCAGTTCTTC.

The V and J genes are TRBV19 and TRBJ2-3, with 9 nucleotides matching TRBD2. The CDR3 consists of 16 residues. With 7 bases clipped from V and 1 base from J, the junction kept 9 bases outside the gene matches. Germline V gives CDR1 LNHDA, CDR2 SQIVND (reference sequence). This CDR3 reads CASKSHKREGTDTQYF. Here the CDR3 DNA reads TGTGCCAGTAAATCCCATAAGCGGGAGGGCACAGATACGCAGTATTTT.

The chain recombines TRBV4-3 with TRBJ1-1; D is unclear. The V end was cut by 0 bases, the J end by 0 bases, with 8 bases between. CDR1 and CDR2 from the germline V gene are LGHNA and YSLEER. CDR3 length equals 15 residues. CDR3 DNA sequence: TGCGCCAGCAGCCAAGAGGTAGTAATGAACACTGAAGCTTTCTTT. This gives the protein CASSQEVVMNTEAFF.

The chain employs TRBV4-1 and TRBJ2-1; TRBD1 aligns across 7 bases. The CDR3 runs to 17 residues. After removal of 0 bases from V and 4 bases from J, the junction contained 9 bases not matched to a gene. Germline loops: CDR1 MGHRA, CDR2 YSYEKL. CDR3 amino acids: CASSQDSKGAKYNEQFF. The CDR3 bases are TGCGCCAGCAGCCAAGATAGTAAGGGGGCCAAGTACAATGAGCAGTTCTTC.

The chain employs TRBV2 and TRBJ2-6, with 8 bases fitting TRBD1. V shed 3 bases, J shed 0 bases, and the junction held 4 bases outside the gene matches. CDR3 length: 17 amino acids. Per germline, CDR1 SNHLY and CDR2 FYNNEI. In nucleotides, the CDR3 is TGTGCCAGCAGTGAGGGGACAGGTCGCTCTGGGGCCAACGTCCTGACTTTC. Its protein is CASSEGTGRSGANVLTF.

This sequence joins TRBV19 and TRBJ2-1; TRBD2 agrees at 9 bases. The V and J ends lost 5 bases and 9 bases, in that order; junction bases with no gene match: 14. Germline CDR1 is LNHDA and CDR2 is SQIVND (reference sequence). The CDR3 has 16 residues. CDR3 protein: CASSQIAGVYAGEQFF. The DNA for the CDR3 is TGTGCCAGTAGTCAAATAGCGGGAGTCTATGCGGGTGAGCAGTTCTTC.

The chain links TRBV4-2 to TRBJ2-2; 7 positions match TRBD2. V lost 1 base, J lost 7 bases, and 9 bases stayed unmatched. Germline V gene lookup returns CDR1 LGHNA and CDR2 YNFKEQ. This CDR3 region has 16 residues. The CDR3, as DNA: TGTGCCAGCAGCCAAGTCCTGGGAGGGCCAGGCGGGGAGCTGTTTTTT. This gives the protein CASSQVLGGPGGELFF.

This chain uses TRBV6-6 with TRBJ1-4; TRBD1 agrees at 10 bases. The CDR3 runs to 13 residues. After removal of 6 bases from V and 6 bases from J, the junction contained 1 base not matched to a gene. Germline lookup yields CDR1 MNHNY and CDR2 SVGAGI (reference sequence). CDR3 region: CASRGQGDEKLFF. CDR3 DNA sequence: TGTGCCAGCAGAGGACAGGGGGATGAAAAACTGTTTTTT.

V gene TRBV9 combines with J gene TRBJ2-3; D call uncertain. V lost 1 base and J 5 bases, leaving 8 bases between the germline ends. Germline values: CDR1 SGDLS, CDR2 YYNGEE. There are 13 residues in the CDR3. CDR3 amino acids: CASSVSYGDTQYF. As DNA, the CDR3 is TGTGCCAGCAGCGTATCTTACGGAGATACGCAGTATTTT.

This chain connects TRBV28 to TRBJ2-7; 9 nucleotides align to TRBD1. The germline CDR1 and CDR2 sequences are MDHEN and SYDVKM. The CDR3 is made up of 15 amino acids. J lost 3 bases, V lost 6 bases, and 9 bases had no gene match. CDR3 in amino acids: CASRPGTGPLYEQYF. The CDR3, as DNA: TGTGCCAGCAGACCCGGGACAGGGCCCCTCTACGAGCAGTACTTC.

The rearrangement links TRBV12-5 to TRBJ2-1; 16 bases are shared with TRBD2. This CDR3 has 21 residues. V was clipped by 1 base and J by 2 bases; unmatched bases: 11. Germline CDR1 and CDR2: LGHNT and FRNRAP. As DNA, the CDR3 is TGTGCTAGTGGTTTGGCCGACCCGGGGACTAGCGGGAGGGCCGCCTACAATGAGCAGTTCTTC. It encodes CASGLADPGTSGRAAYNEQFF.

The chain couples TRBV4-2 to TRBJ2-7; 8 bases are shared with TRBD2. The ends lost 1 base at V and 4 bases at J; junction bases unmatched: 15. The CDR3 is 18 residues long. Germline V lookup: CDR1 LGHNA, CDR2 YNFKEQ. The CDR3 coding sequence is TGTGCCAGCAGCCAAGGTGAAGGGGATAGCGGGATCCCATACGAGCAGTACTTC. Protein sequence: CASSQGEGDSGIPYEQYF.

J is TRBJ2-2 and V is TRBV27; D is possibly TRBD2 (6 bases). The CDR3 covers 16 residues. In germline, CDR1 is MNHEY, CDR2 SMNVEV (reference sequence). Between the trimmed V and J ends, which lost 2 bases and 8 bases, there was a span of 18 bases. The CDR3 region is CASSLPGLQADGELFF. CDR3 nucleotides: TGTGCCAGCAGTTTACCCGGACTACAAGCCGATGGGGAGCTGTTTTTT.

The rearrangement links TRBV6-1 to TRBJ2-7; TRBD1 aligns across 8 bases. CDR1 and CDR2 (germline): MNHNS, SASEGT. This CDR3 spans 15 amino acids. V shed 6 bases, J shed 2 bases, and the junction held 9 bases outside the gene matches. The CDR3 coding sequence is TGTGCCAGCAGACTAACCGGGACAGGCACCTACGAGCAGTACTTC. Translation gives CASRLTGTGTYEQYF.

The J gene is TRBJ2-1, the V gene TRBV7-2; 9 bases align to TRBD2. J gave up 12 bases and V 0 bases, and 15 bases lay outside the gene matches. Germline assignment: CDR1 SGHTA and CDR2 FQGNSA. This CDR3 region has 17 residues. The CDR3 DNA is TGTGCCAGCAGCTTAGCGCCGGCGGGAGGGCCCCAGGATAGGCAGTTCTTC. The encoded protein is CASSLAPAGGPQDRQFF.

The genes are TRBV18 and TRBJ2-1, with 10 bases aligning to TRBD2. The germline V gene encodes CDR1 KGHSH and CDR2 LQKENI. This CDR3 region has 15 residues. Trimming cost V 0 bases and J 8 bases; bases outside gene matches: 4. The CDR3 DNA reads as TGTGCCAGCTCACCACCGAGCGGGAGGGGGGATGAGCAGTTCTTC. Encoded protein: CASSPPSGRGDEQFF.

This chain links TRBV15 with TRBJ2-1, with 7 bases aligning to TRBD2. V dropped 1 base and J dropped 0; count of bases not matched to a gene: 12. This CDR3 contains 19 residues. CDR1 LNHNV and CDR2 YYDKDF come from the germline V gene (reference sequence). CDR3 DNA sequence: TGTGCCACCAGCAGAGGGAGCGGGGTTGTTCCTAGCTCCTACAATGAGCAGTTCTTC. Its translation is CATSRGSGVVPSSYNEQFF.

CDR3 sequence reads: CASSPSYGYTF. CDR3 bases: TGTGCCAGCAGCCCCAGTTATGGCTACACCTTC. The chain recombines TRBV7-2 with TRBJ1-2; D is ambiguous. Between the trimmed V and J ends, which lost 5 bases and 5 bases, there was a span of 6 bases. This CDR3 is built from 11 residues. Germline loops: CDR1 SGHTA, CDR2 FQGNSA. Full variable domain (missing parts from reference TRBV7-2 and TRBJ1-2): GAGVSQSPSNKVTEKGKDVELRCDPISGHTALYWYRQSLGQGLEFLIYFQGNSAPDKSGLPSDRFSAERTGGSVSTLTIQRTQQEDSAVYLCASSPSYGYTFGSGTRLTVV.

The V gene is TRBV14, the J gene TRBJ2-1; D is unresolved. Trimming stripped 5 bases from V and 8 bases from J, with 10 bases between. The germline CDR1 and CDR2 sequences are SGHDN and FVKESK. The CDR3 length is 12 residues. The CDR3 DNA is TGTGCCAGCAGCACCTACGAGGATGAGCAGTTCTTC. It translates to CASSTYEDEQFF.

The chain combines TRBV27 with TRBJ2-5; a possible D gene is TRBD1 (5 bases). V lost 6 bases and J 5 bases, leaving 16 bases between the germline ends. The CDR3 totals 14 residues. Germline assignment: CDR1 MNHEY and CDR2 SMNVEV (reference sequence). CDR3 nucleotide sequence: TGTGCCAGCAGCCCGACTGGGGCTGTGGAGACCCAGTACTTC. Its protein is CASSPTGAVETQYF.